The clone carrying this T cell receptor (beta chain) was recorded a few times. Its antigen remains unknown. These data belong to a study of blood T cells in healthy people across ages. Overall study results and limits: PBMC samples, being unsorted, prevented any conclusive comparison of naive and antigen-experienced cells.

Combining a sample-barcoded 5' primer with a J-beta primer mix, a second PCR ran for about 7 to 11 cycles. With 12 random nucleotides, a template-switch adaptor tagged each individual cDNA molecule. One entry per CDR3 protein results from TCRdb running MiXCR on the 5' RACE reads. The sample holds roughly 720,000 distinct CDR3 sequences; approximately 53% are singletons and the top ten take roughly 40%. Sequencing was performed on blood. The receptor's source is a man aged 80 or over in good health.

CDR3 region: CSALKAGTYNEQFF. In DNA, the CDR3 is TGCAGCGCCCTAAAGGCAGGGACCTACAATGAGCAGTTCTTC. This rearrangement joins TRBV29-1 to TRBJ2-1; D is possibly TRBD1 (5 bases). The germline CDR1 and CDR2 sequences are SQVTM and ANQGSEA. Trimming pared 7 bases from V and 2 bases from J, leaving 15 bases between. The CDR3 runs 14 residues.